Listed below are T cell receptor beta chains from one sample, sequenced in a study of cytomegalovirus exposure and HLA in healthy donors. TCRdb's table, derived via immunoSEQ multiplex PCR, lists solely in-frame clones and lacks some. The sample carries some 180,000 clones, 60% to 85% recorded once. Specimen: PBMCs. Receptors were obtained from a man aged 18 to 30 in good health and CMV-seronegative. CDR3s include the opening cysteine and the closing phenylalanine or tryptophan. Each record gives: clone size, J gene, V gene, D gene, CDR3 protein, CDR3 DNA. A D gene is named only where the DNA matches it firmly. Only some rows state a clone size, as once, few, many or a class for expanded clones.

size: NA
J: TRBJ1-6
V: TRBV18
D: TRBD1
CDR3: CASSPGTGGDSPLHF
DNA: TGTGCCAGCTCACCAGGGACAGGGGGCGATTCACCCCTCCACTTT

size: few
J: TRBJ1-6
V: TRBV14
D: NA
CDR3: CASSQDGPENSPLHF
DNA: TGTGCCAGCAGCCAAGATGGGCCAGAGAATTCACCCCTCCACTTT

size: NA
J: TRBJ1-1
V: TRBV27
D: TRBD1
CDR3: CASSLGIGQGSGAFF
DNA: TGTGCCAGCAGTTTAGGGATCGGACAGGGAAGTGGAGCTTTCTTT

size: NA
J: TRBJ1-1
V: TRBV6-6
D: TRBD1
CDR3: CASSRDRGRGSTEAFF
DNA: TGTGCCAGCAGCCGGGACAGGGGGCGAGGGAGTACTGAAGCTTTCTTT

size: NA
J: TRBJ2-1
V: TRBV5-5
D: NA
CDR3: CASSWGVAGFSYNEQFF
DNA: TGTGCCAGCAGCTGGGGGGTGGCGGGGTTCTCCTACAATGAGCAGTTCTTC

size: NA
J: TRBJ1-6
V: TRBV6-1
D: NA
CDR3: CASQDNFNSPLHF
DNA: TGTGCCAGCCAGGACAACTTTAATTCACCCCTCCACTTT

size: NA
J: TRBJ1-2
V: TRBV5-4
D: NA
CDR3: CASSLGANNYGYTF
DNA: TGTGCCAGCAGCCTCGGTGCTAACAACTATGGCTACACCTTC

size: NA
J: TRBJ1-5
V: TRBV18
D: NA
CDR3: CASSPRAGAQPQHF
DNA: TGTGCCAGCTCACCTCGGGCAGGGGCCCAGCCCCAGCATTTT

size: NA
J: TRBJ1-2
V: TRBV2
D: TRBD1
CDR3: CASREDRVDGYTF
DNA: TGTGCCAGCAGGGAAGACAGGGTGGATGGCTACACCTTC

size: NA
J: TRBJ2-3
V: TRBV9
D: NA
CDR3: CASSVAGSDTQYF
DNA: TGTGCCAGCAGCGTAGCGGGGTCAGATACGCAGTATTTT

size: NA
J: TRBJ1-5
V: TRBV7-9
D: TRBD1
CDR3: CASSLVLVEGQGNQPQHF
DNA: TGTGCCAGCAGCTTAGTCTTAGTTGAAGGACAGGGCAATCAGCCCCAGCATTTT

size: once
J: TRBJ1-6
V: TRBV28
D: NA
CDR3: CASSPSTGPSSPLHF
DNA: TGTGCCAGCAGTCCTTCGACAGGCCCCAGTTCACCCCTCCACTTT

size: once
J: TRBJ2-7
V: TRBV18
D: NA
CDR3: CASSPVGGYEQYF
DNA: TGTGCCAGCTCACCAGTCGGCGGGTACGAGCAGTACTTC

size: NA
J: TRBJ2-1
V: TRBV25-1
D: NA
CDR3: CASQGYSFNEQFF
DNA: TGTGCCAGTCAGGGGTACAGCTTCAATGAGCAGTTCTTC

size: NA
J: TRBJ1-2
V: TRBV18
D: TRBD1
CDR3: CASSQETGIGGYTF
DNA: TGTGCCAGCTCTCAAGAGACAGGGATCGGTGGCTACACCTTC

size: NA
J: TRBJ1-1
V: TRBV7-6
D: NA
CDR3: CASSLVEVNTEAFF
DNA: TGTGCCAGCAGCTTGGTGGAGGTGAACACTGAAGCTTTCTTT

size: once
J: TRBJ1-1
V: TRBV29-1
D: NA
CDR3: CSIRPAGTTNTEAFF
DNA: TGCAGCATACGTCCCGCCGGGACAACGAACACTGAAGCTTTCTTT

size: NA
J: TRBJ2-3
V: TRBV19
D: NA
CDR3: CASRDEVGTDTQYF
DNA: TGTGCCAGTAGGGATGAGGTGGGCACAGATACGCAGTATTTT

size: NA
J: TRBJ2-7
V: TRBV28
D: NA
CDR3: CASKPPENSAYEQYF
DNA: TGTGCCAGCAAACCCCCCGAAAACAGTGCCTACGAGCAGTACTTC

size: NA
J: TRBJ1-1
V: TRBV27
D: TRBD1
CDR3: CASSPDRVKNTEAFF
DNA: TGTGCCAGCAGTCCGGACAGGGTGAAGAACACTGAAGCTTTCTTT

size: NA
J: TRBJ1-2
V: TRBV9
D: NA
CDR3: CASRDASGRGGYTF
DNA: TGTGCCAGCAGAGATGCCTCGGGGCGGGGTGGCTACACCTTC

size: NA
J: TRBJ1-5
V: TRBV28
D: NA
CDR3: CASRPSTSTGFQPQHF
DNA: TGTGCCAGCAGACCTTCAACCTCGACAGGATTTCAGCCCCAGCATTTT

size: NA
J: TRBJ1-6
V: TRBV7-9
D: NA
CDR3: CASSLDSFSPLHF
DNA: TGTGCCAGCAGCTTAGATTCCTTTTCACCCCTCCACTTT

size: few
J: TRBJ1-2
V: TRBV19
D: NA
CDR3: CASSTQGIGTNYGYTF
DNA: TGTGCCAGTAGTACACAGGGAATTGGGACAAACTATGGCTACACCTTC

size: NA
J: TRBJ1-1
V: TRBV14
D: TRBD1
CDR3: CASSRAGGGAFF
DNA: TGTGCCAGCAGCCGGGCAGGGGGCGGTGCTTTCTTT

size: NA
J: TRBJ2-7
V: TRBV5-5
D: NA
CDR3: CASSYRQAYEQYF
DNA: TGTGCCAGCAGCTATCGACAGGCCTACGAGCAGTACTTC

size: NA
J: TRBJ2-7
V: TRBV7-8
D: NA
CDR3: CASSLGLYDTPKGEQYF
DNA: TGTGCCAGCAGCTTGGGGCTGTATGATACTCCTAAGGGGGAGCAGTACTTC

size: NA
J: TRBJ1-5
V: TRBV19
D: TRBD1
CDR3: CASSHTGVSNQPQHF
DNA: TGTGCCAGTAGTCATACAGGGGTGAGCAATCAGCCCCAGCATTTT

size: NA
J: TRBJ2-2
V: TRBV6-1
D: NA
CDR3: CASSRRTWELFF
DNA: TGTGCCAGCAGCAGGCGTACCTGGGAGCTGTTTTTT

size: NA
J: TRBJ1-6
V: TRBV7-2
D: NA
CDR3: CASSPLGGSPLHF
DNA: TGTGCCAGCAGCCCCCTGGGGGGTTCACCCCTCCACTTT

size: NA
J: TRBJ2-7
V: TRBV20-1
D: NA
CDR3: CSASGGDEQYF
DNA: TGCAGTGCTAGTGGCGGGGACGAGCAGTACTTC

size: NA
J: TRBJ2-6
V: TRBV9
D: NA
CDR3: CASSGPRRALHSGANVLTF
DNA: TGTGCCAGCAGCGGACCCCGGCGGGCCTTACACTCTGGGGCCAACGTCCTGACTTTC

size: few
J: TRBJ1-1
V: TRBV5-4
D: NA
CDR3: CASSPTKGENTEAFF
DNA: TGTGCCAGCAGCCCGACGAAGGGGGAGAACACTGAAGCTTTCTTT

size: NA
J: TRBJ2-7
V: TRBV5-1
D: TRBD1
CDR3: CASSFSDRGPYEQYF
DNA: TGCGCCAGCAGCTTCTCGGACAGGGGGCCCTACGAGCAGTACTTC

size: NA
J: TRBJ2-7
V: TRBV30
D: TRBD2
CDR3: CAWSNTAAGEQYF
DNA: TGTGCCTGGAGCAACACGGCAGCGGGGGAGCAGTACTTC

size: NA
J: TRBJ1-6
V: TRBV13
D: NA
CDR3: CASSSRAPGETLHF
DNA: TGTGCCAGCAGCTCCCGGGCCCCAGGGGAGACCCTCCACTTT

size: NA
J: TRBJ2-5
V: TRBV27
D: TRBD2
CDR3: CALGGESSQETQYF
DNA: TGTGCCCTCGGGGGGGAAAGCTCCCAAGAGACCCAGTACTTC

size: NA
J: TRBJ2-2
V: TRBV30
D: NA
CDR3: CAWRRGVGELFF
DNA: TGTGCCTGGAGGCGGGGAGTCGGGGAGCTGTTTTTT

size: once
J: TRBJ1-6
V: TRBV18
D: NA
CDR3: CASSPLPAGTSGPGSSYNSPLHF
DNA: TGTGCCAGCTCCCCCCTTCCCGCCGGAACTAGCGGACCAGGGAGCTCCTATAATTCACCCCTCCACTTT

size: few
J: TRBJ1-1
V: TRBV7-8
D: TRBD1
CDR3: CASSWGQVEAFF
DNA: TGTGCCAGCAGCTGGGGACAGGTTGAAGCTTTCTTT

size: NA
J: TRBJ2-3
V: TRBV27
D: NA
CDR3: CASSFRGSRTDTQYF
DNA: TGTGCCAGCAGTTTTCGAGGGAGTCGCACAGATACGCAGTATTTT

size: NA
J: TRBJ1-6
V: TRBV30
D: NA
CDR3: CAWLSSRVGGSPLHF
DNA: TGTGCCTGGTTATCATCCAGGGTAGGAGGGTCACCCCTCCACTTT

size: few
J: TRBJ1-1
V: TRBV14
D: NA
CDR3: CASSPRGAMNTEAFF
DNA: TGTGCCAGCAGCCCCCGGGGGGCAATGAACACTGAAGCTTTCTTT

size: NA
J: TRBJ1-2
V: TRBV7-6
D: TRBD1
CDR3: CAGTEGAFGRGYTF
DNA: TGTGCCGGAACCGAGGGGGCGTTTGGAAGGGGCTACACCTTC

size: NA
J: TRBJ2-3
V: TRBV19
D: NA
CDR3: CASKVTPGEDTQYF
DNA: TGTGCCAGTAAGGTGACCCCAGGGGAAGATACGCAGTATTTT

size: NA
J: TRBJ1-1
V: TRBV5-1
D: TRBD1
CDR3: CASSLGTGLAEAFF
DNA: TGCGCCAGCAGCTTGGGGACAGGGTTGGCTGAAGCTTTCTTT

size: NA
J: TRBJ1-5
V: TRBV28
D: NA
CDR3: CASSLSGFGQPQHF
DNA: TGTGCCAGCAGTTTATCAGGGTTTGGTCAGCCCCAGCATTTT

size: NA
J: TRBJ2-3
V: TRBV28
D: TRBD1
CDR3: CASGQGADTQYF
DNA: TGTGCCAGCGGACAGGGCGCCGATACGCAGTATTTT

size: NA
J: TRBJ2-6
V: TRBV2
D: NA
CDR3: CASRSEWRGPGANVLTF
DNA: TGTGCCAGCAGATCCGAGTGGAGGGGACCTGGGGCCAACGTCCTGACTTTC

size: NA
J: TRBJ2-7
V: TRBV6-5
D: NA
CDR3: CATTQGYEQYF
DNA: TGTGCCACAACACAGGGCTACGAGCAGTACTTC

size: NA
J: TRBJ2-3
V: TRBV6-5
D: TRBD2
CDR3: CASSKLANADTQYF
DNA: TGTGCCAGCAGCAAACTAGCGAACGCAGATACGCAGTATTTT

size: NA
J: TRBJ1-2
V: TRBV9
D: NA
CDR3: CASSPHLDKSYGYTF
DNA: TGTGCCAGCAGCCCCCACTTGGACAAATCCTATGGCTACACCTTC

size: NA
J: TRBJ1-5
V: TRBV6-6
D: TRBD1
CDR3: CASSAQGAQPQHF
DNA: TGTGCCAGCAGTGCTCAGGGGGCTCAGCCCCAGCATTTT

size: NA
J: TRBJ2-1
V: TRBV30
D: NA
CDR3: CAWSVRLGNEQFF
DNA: TGTGCCTGGAGTGTAAGGCTAGGCAATGAGCAGTTCTTC

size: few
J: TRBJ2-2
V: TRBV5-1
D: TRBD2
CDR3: CASSPGPGRTGELFF
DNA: TGCGCCAGCAGCCCGGGACCCGGGAGGACCGGGGAGCTGTTTTTT

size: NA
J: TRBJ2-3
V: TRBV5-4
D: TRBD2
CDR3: CASSTTIAGSTDTQYF
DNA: TGTGCCAGCAGTACAACCATAGCGGGAAGCACAGATACGCAGTATTTT